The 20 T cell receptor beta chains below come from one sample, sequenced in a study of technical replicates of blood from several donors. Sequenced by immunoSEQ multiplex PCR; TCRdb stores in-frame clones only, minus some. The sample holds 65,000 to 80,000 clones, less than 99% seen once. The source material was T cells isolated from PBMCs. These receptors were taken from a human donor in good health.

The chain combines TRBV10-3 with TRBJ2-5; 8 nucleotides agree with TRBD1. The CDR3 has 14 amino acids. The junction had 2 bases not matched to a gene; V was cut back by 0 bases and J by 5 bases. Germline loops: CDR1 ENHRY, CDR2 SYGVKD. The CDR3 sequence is CAISESTGGETQYF. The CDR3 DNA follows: TGTGCCATCAGTGAGTCTACAGGGGGGGAGACCCAGTACTTC.

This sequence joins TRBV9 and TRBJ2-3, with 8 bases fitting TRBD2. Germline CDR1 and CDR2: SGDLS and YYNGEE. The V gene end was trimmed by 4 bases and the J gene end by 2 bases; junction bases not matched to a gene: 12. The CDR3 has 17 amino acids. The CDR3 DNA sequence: TGTGCCAGCAGCAACGAGCGGGAGAGGTCCCCCACAGATACGCAGTATTTT. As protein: CASSNERERSPTDTQYF.

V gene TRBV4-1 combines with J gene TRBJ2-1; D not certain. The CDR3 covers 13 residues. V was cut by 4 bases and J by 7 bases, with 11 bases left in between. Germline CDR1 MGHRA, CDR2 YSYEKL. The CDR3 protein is CASSPPMRNEQFF. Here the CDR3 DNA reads TGCGCCAGCAGCCCCCCAATGCGAAATGAGCAGTTCTTC.

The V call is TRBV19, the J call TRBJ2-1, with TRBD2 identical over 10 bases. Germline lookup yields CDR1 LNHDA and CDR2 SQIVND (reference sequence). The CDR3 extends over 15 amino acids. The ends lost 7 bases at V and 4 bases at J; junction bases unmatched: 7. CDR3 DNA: TGTGCCAGTACCCTTGGGACTAGCGATTACAATGAGCAGTTCTTC. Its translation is CASTLGTSDYNEQFF.

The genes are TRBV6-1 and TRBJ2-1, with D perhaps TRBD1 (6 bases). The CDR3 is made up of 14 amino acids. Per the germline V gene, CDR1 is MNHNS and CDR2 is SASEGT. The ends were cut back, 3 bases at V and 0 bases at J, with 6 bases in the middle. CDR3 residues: CASSDRGSYNEQFF. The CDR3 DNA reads TGTGCCAGCAGTGACAGGGGCTCCTACAATGAGCAGTTCTTC.

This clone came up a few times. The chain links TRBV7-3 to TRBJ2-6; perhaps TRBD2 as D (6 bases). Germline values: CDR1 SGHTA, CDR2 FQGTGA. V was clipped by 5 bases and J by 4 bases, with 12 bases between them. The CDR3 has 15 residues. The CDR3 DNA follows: TGTGCCAGCAGCGTGGGGGGTCCCGGGGCCAACGTCCTGACTTTC. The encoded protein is CASSVGGPGANVLTF. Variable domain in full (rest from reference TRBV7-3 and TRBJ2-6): GAGVSQTPSNKVTEKGKYVELRCDPISGHTALYWYRQSLGQGPEFLIYFQGTGAADDSGLPNDRFFAVRPEGSVSTLKIQRTERGDSAVYLCASSVGGPGANVLTFGAGSRLTVL.

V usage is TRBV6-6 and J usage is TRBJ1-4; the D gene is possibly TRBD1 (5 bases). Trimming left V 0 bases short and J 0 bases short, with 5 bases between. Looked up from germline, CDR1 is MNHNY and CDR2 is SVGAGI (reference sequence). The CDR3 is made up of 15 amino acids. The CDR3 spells CASSYSTATNEKLFF. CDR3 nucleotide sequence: TGTGCCAGCAGTTACTCGACAGCAACTAATGAAAAACTGTTTTTT.

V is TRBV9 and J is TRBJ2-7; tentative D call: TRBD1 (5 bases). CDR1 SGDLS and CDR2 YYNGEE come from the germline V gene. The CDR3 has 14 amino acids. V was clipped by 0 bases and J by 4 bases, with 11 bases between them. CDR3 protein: CASSVAAGWYEQYF. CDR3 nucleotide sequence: TGTGCCAGCAGCGTAGCGGCAGGGTGGTACGAGCAGTACTTC.

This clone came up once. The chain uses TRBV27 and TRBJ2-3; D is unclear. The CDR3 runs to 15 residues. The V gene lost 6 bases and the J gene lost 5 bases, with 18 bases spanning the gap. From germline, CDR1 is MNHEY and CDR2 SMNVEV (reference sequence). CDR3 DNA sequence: TGTGCCAGCAGCTCCCCAGTCCGGAGTGGAGATACGCAGTATTTT. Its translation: CASSSPVRSGDTQYF.

The CDR3: CASSPRGLQQETQYF. CDR3 in DNA: TGTGCCAGCAGCCCCAGGGGGCTCCAACAAGAGACCCAGTACTTC. The V call is TRBV7-9, the J call TRBJ2-5; 8 bases fit TRBD1. The CDR3 totals 15 residues. The germline V gene encodes CDR1 SEHNR and CDR2 FQNEAQ (reference sequence). J lost 2 bases, V lost 5 bases, and 7 bases had no gene match. The whole variable domain, filled in from reference TRBV7-9 and TRBJ2-5, reads DTGVSQNPRHKITKRGQNVTFRCDPISEHNRLYWYRQTLGQGPEFLTYFQNEAQLEKSRLLSDRFSAERPKGSFSTLEIQRTEQGDSAMYLCASSPRGLQQETQYFGPGTRLLVL.

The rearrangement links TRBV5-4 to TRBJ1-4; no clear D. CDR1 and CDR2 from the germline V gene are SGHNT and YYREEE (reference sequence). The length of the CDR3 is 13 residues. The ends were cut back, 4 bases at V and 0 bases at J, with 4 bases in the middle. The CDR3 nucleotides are TGTGCCAGCAGCACTTCAACTAATGAAAAACTGTTTTTT. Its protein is CASSTSTNEKLFF.

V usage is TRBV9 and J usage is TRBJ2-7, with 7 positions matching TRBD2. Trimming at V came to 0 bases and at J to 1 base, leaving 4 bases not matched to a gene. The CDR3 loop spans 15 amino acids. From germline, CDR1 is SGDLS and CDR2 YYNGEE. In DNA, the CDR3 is TGTGCCAGCAGCGTAGCTGGACTAGATTCCTACGAGCAGTACTTC. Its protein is CASSVAGLDSYEQYF. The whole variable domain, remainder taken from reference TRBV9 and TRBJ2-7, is DSGVTQTPKHLITATGQRVTLRCSPRSGDLSVYWYQQSLDQGLQFLIQYYNGEERAKGNILERFSAQQFPDLHSELNLSSLELGDSALYFCASSVAGLDSYEQYFGPGTRLTVT.

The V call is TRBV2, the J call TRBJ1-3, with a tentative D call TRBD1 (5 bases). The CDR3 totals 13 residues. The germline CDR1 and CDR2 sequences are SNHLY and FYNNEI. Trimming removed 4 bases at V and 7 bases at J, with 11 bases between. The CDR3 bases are TGTGCCAGCAGTGCCCCTGGGGGGAACACCATATATTTT. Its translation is CASSAPGGNTIYF.

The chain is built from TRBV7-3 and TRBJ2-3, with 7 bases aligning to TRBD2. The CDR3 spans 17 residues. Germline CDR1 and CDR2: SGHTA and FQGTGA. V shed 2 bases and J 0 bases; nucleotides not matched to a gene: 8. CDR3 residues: CASSLGGGIGSTDTQYF. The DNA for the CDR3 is TGTGCCAGCAGCTTAGGGGGGGGTATCGGGAGCACAGATACGCAGTATTTT.

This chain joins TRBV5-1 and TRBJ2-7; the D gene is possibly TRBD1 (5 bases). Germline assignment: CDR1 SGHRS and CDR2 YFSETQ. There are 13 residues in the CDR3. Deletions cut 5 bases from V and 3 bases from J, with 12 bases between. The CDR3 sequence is CASRRTDNYEQYF. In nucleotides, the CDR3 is TGCGCCAGCAGGAGGACGGACAACTACGAGCAGTACTTC.

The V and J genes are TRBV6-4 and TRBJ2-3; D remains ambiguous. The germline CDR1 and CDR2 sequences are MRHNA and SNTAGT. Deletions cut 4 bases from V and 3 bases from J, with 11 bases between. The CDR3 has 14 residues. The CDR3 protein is CASSVSSFTDTQYF. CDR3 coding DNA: TGTGCCAGCAGTGTGAGCTCCTTTACAGATACGCAGTATTTT.

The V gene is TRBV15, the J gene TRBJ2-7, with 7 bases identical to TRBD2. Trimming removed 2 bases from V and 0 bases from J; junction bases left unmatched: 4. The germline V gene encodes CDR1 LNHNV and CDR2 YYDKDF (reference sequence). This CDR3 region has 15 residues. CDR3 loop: CATSRRRGSSYEQYF. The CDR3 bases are TGTGCCACCAGCAGAAGGCGGGGGAGCTCCTACGAGCAGTACTTC.

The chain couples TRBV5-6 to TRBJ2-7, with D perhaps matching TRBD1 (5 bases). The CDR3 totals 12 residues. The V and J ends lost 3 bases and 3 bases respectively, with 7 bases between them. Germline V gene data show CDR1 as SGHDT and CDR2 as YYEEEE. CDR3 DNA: TGTGCCAGCAGCTACGACAGCTACGAGCAGTACTTC. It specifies CASSYDSYEQYF.

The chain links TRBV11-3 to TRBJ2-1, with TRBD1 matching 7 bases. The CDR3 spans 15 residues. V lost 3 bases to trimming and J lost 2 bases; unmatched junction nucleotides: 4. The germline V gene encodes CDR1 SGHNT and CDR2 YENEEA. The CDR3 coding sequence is TGTGCCAGCAGCTTGACAGGGTCCCCCTACAATGAGCAGTTCTTC. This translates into CASSLTGSPYNEQFF. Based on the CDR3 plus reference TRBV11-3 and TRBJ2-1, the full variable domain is EAGVVQSPRYKIIEKKQPVAFWCNPISGHNTLYWYLQNLGQGPELLIRYENEEAVDDSQLPKDRFSAERLKGVDSTLKIQPAELGDSAVYLCASSLTGSPYNEQFFGPGTRLTVL.

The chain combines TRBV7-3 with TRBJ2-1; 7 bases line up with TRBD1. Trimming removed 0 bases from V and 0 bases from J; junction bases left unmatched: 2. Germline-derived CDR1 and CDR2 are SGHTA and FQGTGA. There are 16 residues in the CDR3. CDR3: CASSLTGDSSYNEQFF. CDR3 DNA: TGTGCCAGCAGCTTAACGGGGGACAGCTCCTACAATGAGCAGTTCTTC. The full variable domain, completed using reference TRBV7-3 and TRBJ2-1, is GAGVSQTPSNKVTEKGKYVELRCDPISGHTALYWYRQSLGQGPEFLIYFQGTGAADDSGLPNDRFFAVRPEGSVSTLKIQRTERGDSAVYLCASSLTGDSSYNEQFFGPGTRLTVL.